The TCR beta chain described here comes from a study of CD8 T cells in Susac syndrome. This CDR3 is built from 16 residues. Trimming cost V 5 bases and J 8 bases; bases outside gene matches: 15. Reverse transcription of about 0.5 to 1 ug RNA was carried out with random hexamers. TCRdb fed the immunoSEQ multiplex PCR reads into MiXCR, producing one record per CDR3 protein. The table records under 350,000 distinct CDR3 sequences, about 90% of them present only once. The chain carries TRBV12-3 or TRBV12-4 and TRBJ2-3, with TRBD2 matching over 8 bases. Sequences were obtained from CD4+ T cells from PBMCs. The sequence was collected from a human donor with multiple sclerosis. The DNA for the CDR3 is TGTGCCAGCAGTCCCCTCACGGGACTAGTTGGGTCTACGCAGTATTTT. It encodes CASSPLTGLVGSTQYF.